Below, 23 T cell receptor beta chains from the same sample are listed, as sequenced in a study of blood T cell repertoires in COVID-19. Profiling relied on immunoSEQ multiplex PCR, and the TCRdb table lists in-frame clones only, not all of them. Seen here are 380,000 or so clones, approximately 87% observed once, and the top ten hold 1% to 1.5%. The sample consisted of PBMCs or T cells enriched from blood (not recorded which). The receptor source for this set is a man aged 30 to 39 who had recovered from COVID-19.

The CDR3 here is CAISDTGSGANVLTF. The CDR3 DNA reads as TGTGCCATCAGTGATACAGGTTCTGGGGCCAACGTCCTGACTTTC. The V gene is TRBV10-3, the J gene TRBJ2-6, with D perhaps TRBD1 (5 bases). Germline loops: CDR1 ENHRY, CDR2 SYGVKD. This CDR3 is 15 amino acids long. V lost 3 bases and J lost 1, with 7 bases in between.

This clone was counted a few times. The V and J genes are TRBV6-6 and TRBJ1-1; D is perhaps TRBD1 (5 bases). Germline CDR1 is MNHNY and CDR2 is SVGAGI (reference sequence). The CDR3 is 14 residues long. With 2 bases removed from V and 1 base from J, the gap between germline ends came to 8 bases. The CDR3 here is CASSYLQGNTEAFF. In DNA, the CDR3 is TGTGCCAGCAGTTACCTGCAGGGGAACACTGAAGCTTTCTTT.

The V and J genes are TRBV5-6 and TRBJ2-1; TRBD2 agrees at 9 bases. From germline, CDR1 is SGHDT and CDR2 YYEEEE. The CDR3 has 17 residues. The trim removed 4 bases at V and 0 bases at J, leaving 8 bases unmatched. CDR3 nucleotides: TGTGCCAGCAGCCGGTTGGCGGGGGGGCTCTCCTACAATGAGCAGTTCTTC. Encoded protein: CASSRLAGGLSYNEQFF.

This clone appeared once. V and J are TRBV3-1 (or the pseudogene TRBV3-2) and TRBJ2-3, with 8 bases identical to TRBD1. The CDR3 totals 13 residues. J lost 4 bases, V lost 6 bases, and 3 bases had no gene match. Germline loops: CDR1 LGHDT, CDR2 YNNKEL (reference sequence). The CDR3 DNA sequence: TGTGCCAGCAGTCGACAGGGGCCAGATACGCAGTATTTT. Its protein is CASSRQGPDTQYF.

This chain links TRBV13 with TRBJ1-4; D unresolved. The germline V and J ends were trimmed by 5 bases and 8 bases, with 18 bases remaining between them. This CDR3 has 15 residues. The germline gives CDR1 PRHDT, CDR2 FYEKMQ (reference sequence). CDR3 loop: CASSPSPSLGEKLFF. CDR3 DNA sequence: TGTGCCAGCAGCCCTAGCCCGAGCCTTGGGGAAAAACTGTTTTTT.

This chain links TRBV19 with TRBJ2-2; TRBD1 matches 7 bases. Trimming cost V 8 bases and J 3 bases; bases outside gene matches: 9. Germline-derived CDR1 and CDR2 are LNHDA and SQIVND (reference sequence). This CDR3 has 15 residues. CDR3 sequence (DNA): TGTGCCAGTCACATCGGGACAGCCTACACCGGGGAGCTGTTTTTT. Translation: CASHIGTAYTGELFF.

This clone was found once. The CDR3 nucleotides are TGCAGTGCCAGTGCCGGCCTAGCGGGGTCCTACAATGAGCAGTTCTTC. Protein sequence: CSASAGLAGSYNEQFF. The V and J genes are TRBV20-1 and TRBJ2-1; 9 positions match TRBD2. Germline V gene data show CDR1 as DFQATT and CDR2 as SNEGSKA (reference sequence). The CDR3 is 16 amino acids. Trimming removed 6 bases from V and 1 base from J; junction bases left unmatched: 10.

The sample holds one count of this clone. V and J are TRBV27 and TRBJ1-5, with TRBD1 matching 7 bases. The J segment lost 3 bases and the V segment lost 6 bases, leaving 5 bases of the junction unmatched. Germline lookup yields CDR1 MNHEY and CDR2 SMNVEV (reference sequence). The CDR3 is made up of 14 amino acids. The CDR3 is CASRTGHINQPQHF. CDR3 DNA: TGTGCCAGCAGGACAGGGCATATCAATCAGCCCCAGCATTTT.

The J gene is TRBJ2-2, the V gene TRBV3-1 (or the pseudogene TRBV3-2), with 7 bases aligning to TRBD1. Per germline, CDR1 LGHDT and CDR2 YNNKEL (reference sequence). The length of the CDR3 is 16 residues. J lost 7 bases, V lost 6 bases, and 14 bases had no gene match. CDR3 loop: CASRKRQGEKGGELFF. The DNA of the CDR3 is TGTGCCAGCAGGAAGCGACAGGGTGAGAAGGGCGGGGAGCTGTTTTTT.

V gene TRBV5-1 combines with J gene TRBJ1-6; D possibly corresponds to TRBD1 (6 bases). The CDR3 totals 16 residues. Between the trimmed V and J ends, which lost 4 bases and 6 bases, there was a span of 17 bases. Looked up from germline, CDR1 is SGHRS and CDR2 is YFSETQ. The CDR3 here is CASSIDIQGTNSPLHF. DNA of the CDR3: TGCGCCAGCAGCATAGATATACAGGGAACTAATTCACCCCTCCACTTT.

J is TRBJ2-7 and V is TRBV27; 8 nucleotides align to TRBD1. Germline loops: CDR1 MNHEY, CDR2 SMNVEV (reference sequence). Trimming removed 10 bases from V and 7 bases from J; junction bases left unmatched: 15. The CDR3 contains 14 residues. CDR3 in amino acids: CATRQGTINGEQYF. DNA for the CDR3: TGTGCCACCCGACAGGGGACCATAAATGGAGAGCAGTACTTC.

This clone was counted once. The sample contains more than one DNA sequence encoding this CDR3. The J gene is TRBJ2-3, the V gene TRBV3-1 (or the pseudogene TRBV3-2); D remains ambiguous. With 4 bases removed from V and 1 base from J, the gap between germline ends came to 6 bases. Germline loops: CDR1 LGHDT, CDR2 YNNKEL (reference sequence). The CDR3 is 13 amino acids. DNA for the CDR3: TGTGCCAGCAGCCTCCGGGGCACAGATACGCAGTATTTT. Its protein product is CASSLRGTDTQYF.

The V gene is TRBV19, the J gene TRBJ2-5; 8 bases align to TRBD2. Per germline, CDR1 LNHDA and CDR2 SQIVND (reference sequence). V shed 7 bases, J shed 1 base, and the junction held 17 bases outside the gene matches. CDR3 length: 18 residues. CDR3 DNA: TGTGCCAGTACCACCAGGTCGGGGGCGGGAGGCCTCCAAGAGACCCAGTACTTC. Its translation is CASTTRSGAGGLQETQYF.

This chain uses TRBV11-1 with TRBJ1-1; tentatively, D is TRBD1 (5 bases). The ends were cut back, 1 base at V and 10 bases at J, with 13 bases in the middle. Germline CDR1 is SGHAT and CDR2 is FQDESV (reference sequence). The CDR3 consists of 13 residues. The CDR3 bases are TGTGCCAGCAGCTTAGGAATCAGGGTGGCAGCTTTCTTT. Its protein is CASSLGIRVAAFF.

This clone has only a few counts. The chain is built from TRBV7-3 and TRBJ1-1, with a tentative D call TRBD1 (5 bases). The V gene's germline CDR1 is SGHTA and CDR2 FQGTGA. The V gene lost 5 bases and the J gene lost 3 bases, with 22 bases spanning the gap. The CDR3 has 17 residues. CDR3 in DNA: TGTGCCAGCAGCCTCCAGGGAGCGGGTCCTTTTGACACTGAAGCTTTCTTT. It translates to CASSLQGAGPFDTEAFF.

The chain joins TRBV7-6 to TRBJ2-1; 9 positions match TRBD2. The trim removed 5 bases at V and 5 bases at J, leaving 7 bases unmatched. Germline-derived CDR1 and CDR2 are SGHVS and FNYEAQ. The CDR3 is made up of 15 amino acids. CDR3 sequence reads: CASSPLGGGDNEQFF. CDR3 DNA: TGTGCCAGCAGCCCCCTTGGCGGGGGGGACAATGAGCAGTTCTTC. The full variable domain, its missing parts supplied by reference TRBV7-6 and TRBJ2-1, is GAGVSQSPRYKVTKRGQDVALRCDPISGHVSLYWYRQALGQGPEFLTYFNYEAQQDKSGLPNDRFSAERPEGSISTLTIQRTEQRDSAMYRCASSPLGGGDNEQFFGPGTRLTVL.

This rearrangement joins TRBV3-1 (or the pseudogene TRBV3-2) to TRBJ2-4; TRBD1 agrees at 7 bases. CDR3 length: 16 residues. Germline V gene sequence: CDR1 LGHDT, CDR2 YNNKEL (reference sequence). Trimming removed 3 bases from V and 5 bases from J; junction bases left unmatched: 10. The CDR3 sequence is CASSHEVGGVQNIQYF. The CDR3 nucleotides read TGTGCCAGCAGCCATGAGGTAGGGGGCGTCCAAAACATTCAGTACTTC.

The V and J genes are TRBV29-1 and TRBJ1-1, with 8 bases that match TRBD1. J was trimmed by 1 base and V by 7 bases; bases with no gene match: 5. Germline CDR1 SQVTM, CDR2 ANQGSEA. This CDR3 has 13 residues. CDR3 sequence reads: CSGWGQENTEAFF. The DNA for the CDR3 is TGCAGCGGGTGGGGACAGGAGAACACTGAAGCTTTCTTT.

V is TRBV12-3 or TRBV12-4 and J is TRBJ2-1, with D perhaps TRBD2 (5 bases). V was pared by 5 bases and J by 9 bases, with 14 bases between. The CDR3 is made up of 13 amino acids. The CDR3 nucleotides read TGTGCCAGCAGTCAATCGATAGGGAGTGAGCAGTTCTTC. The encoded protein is CASSQSIGSEQFF.

CDR3 residues: CASSLGQGSSGNTIYF. The CDR3 coding sequence is TGCGCCAGCAGCTTGGGACAGGGGTCCTCTGGAAACACCATATATTTT. The chain recombines TRBV5-1 with TRBJ1-3, with 8 bases fitting TRBD1. CDR3 length equals 16 residues. The germline V gene has CDR1 SGHRS and CDR2 YFSETQ. V lost 0 bases and J lost 0; bases outside the gene matches: 2.

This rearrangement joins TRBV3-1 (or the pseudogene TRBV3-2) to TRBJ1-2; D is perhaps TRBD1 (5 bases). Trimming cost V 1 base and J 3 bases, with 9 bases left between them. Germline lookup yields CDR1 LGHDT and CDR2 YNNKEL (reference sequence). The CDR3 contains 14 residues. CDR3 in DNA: TGTGCCAGCAGCCAAGTGGGGGGAGACTATGGCTACACCTTC. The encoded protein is CASSQVGGDYGYTF.

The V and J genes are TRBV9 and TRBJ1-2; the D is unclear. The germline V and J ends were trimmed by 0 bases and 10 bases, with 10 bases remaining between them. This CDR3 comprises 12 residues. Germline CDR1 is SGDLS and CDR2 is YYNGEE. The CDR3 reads CASSVDDTVYTF. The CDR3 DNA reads TGTGCCAGCAGCGTAGACGATACGGTCTACACCTTC.

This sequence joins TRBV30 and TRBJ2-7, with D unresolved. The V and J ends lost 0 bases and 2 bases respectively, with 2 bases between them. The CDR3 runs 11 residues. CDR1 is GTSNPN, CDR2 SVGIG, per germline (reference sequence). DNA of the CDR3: TGTGCCTGGAGTGTCGCCTACGAGCAGTACTTC. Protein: CAWSVAYEQYF. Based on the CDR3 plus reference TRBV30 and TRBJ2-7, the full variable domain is SQTIHQWPATLVQPVGSPLSLECTVEGTSNPNLYWYRQAAGRGLQLLFYSVGIGQISSEVPQNLSASRPQDRQFILSSKKLLLSDSGFYLCAWSVAYEQYFGPGTRLTVT.